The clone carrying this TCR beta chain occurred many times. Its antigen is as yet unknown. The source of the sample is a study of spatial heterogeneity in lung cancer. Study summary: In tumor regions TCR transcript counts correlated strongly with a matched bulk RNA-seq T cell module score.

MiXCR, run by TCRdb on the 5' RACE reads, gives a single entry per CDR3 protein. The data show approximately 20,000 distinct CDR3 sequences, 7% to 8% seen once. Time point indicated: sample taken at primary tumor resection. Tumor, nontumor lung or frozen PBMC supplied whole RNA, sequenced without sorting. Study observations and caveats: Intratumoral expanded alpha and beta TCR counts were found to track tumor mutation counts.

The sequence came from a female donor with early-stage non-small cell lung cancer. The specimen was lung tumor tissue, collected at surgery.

The CDR3 nucleotides are TGTGCCAGCAGTTCGCCTGCTCGTGAAGAGACCCAGTACTTC. It specifies CASSSPAREETQYF. The V gene is TRBV6-2 or TRBV6-3, the J gene TRBJ2-5; no clear D. Per germline, CDR1 MNHEY and CDR2 SVGEGT. This CDR3 has 14 amino acids. Deletions cut 4 bases from V and 3 bases from J, with 12 bases between.